This TCR beta chain was profiled in a study of T cell repertoires in cytomegalovirus infection. Across the whole study: Indications came from public TCR beta signatures; they pointed to CMV infection and to a matching HLA type.

Each CDR3 protein is one row after TCRdb ran MiXCR on the reads. Among fewer than 250,000 distinct CDR3 sequences, around 12% were seen once, and the ten largest hold 1.5% to 2%. The study's findings and limits: CMV-specific HLA-C-restricted TCR beta clonotypes dominated the ex vivo response. Public TCR beta family frequency separated CMV-and-HLA carriers, including in an independent cohort.

This clonotype was counted many times. No antigen is known for it. The sequenced sample consisted of PBMCs. This clonotype was obtained from a human donor in good health (CMV status not recorded). Some clones in this sample may be carry-over from other donors' samples.

As DNA, the CDR3 is TGTGCCAGCAGCGTTAGTAGCGCCGACAATGAGCAGTTCTTC. It specifies CASSVSSADNEQFF. This sequence joins TRBV9 and TRBJ2-1; possibly TRBD2 for D (5 bases). Germline V gives CDR1 SGDLS, CDR2 YYNGEE. V was clipped by 2 bases and J by 5 bases, with 11 bases between them. The CDR3 is 14 residues long.